The 13 T cell receptor beta chains in this list originate from one sample, sequenced in a study of identical twins (dated by TCRdb to 2016 to 2018). The protocol used for the library was 5' RACE. Sequencing was performed on an Illumina HiSeq 2000. TCRdb reanalyzed the raw reads on its own, using fastp at Q25 for trimming and MiXCR for clone calling, and kept in-frame beta chains. For every CDR3 protein sequence, its rows merge into one entry that carries the most common genes and DNA. The sample data list some 1,600,000 distinct CDR3 sequences, and less than 35% of these were observed just once. Roughly 0.3% of the sample is in the top ten clones. Sequencing was performed on cord blood. The receptors were sampled from a newborn girl in good health.

V usage is TRBV18 and J usage is TRBJ1-6; TRBD1 matches at 7 bases. Unmatched junction bases numbered 13, after V lost 5 bases and J lost 0 bases. The CDR3 length is 19 residues. CDR1 is KGHSH, CDR2 LQKENI, per germline. CDR3 DNA sequence: TGTGCCAGCTCAGTAATGGAGGGGGCGGCGAGCTCCTATAATTCACCCCTCCACTTT. Its translation: CASSVMEGAASSYNSPLHF.

This clonotype was seen only a few times. This chain connects TRBV27 to TRBJ2-1; 8 bases fit TRBD2. Germline V lookup: CDR1 MNHEY, CDR2 SMNVEV (reference sequence). The ends lost 2 bases at V and 3 bases at J; junction bases unmatched: 12. CDR3 length: 18 residues. CDR3 bases: TGTGCCAGCAGTTTAATTGGACCGAGCGGGAGAAGCTACAATGAGCAGTTCTTC. Its translation: CASSLIGPSGRSYNEQFF.

V usage is TRBV18 and J usage is TRBJ1-1, with a possible D match to TRBD1 (5 bases). In germline, CDR1 is KGHSH, CDR2 LQKENI. V was shortened by 4 bases and J by 10 bases, with 7 bases between the two germline ends. There are 10 residues in the CDR3. The CDR3 protein is CASSQGRAFF. CDR3 nucleotide sequence: TGTGCCAGCTCACAGGGACGAGCTTTCTTT.

As to this clonotype: Compared with germline, one end of the junction differs, possibly owing to a read error. The J gene is TRBJ2-1, the V gene TRBV5-1; perhaps TRBD1 as D (6 bases). Germline V gene data show CDR1 as SGHRS and CDR2 as YFSETQ. The CDR3 has 14 amino acids. Here the CDR3 reads CATTQGSSYSEQFF. The CDR3 bases are TGCGCTACCACCCAGGGGAGCTCCTACAGTGAGCAGTTCTTC.

In its sample, this clonotype was seen a few times. The V call is TRBV29-1, the J call TRBJ1-1; the match to TRBD1 covers 7 bases. Germline V CDR1 and CDR2: SQVTM, ANQGSEA. V was pared by 5 bases and J by 3 bases, with 9 bases of the junction left unmatched. The CDR3 runs 14 residues. The CDR3 DNA follows: TGCAGCGTTAGGGGACAGAATTATCACACTGAAGCTTTCTTT. Its translation: CSVRGQNYHTEAFF. Full variable domain (rest looked up from reference TRBV29-1 and TRBJ1-1): SAVISQKPSRDICQRGTSLTIQCQVDSQVTMMFWYRQQPGQSLTLIATANQGSEATYESGFVIDKFPISRPNLTFSTLTVSNMSPEDSSIYLCSVRGQNYHTEAFFGQGTRLTVV.

The chain joins TRBV7-2 to TRBJ2-3, with a weak D call TRBD2 (6 bases). This CDR3 region has 17 residues. Germline lookup yields CDR1 SGHTA and CDR2 FQGNSA. Trimming took off 2 bases at V and 4 bases at J, with 19 bases between the two ends. As DNA, the CDR3 is TGTGCCAGCAGCTTATTCATTCCGGGAGTAAGCCCAGATACGCAGTATTTT. This translates into CASSLFIPGVSPDTQYF.

This clonotype was counted between two and nine times. This sequence joins TRBV5-1 and TRBJ2-5; 9 bases match TRBD2. The CDR3 consists of 16 residues. V was pared by 1 base and J by 5 bases, with 9 bases of the junction left unmatched. From germline, CDR1 is SGHRS and CDR2 YFSETQ. CDR3: CASSLIRTSDIETQYF. CDR3 DNA sequence: TGCGCCAGCAGCTTGATCCGGACTAGCGACATCGAGACCCAGTACTTC.

The V gene is TRBV7-2, the J gene TRBJ2-3, with TRBD2 identical over 10 bases. The germline gives CDR1 SGHTA, CDR2 FQGNSA. CDR3 length: 16 residues. Unmatched junction bases numbered 7, after V lost 2 bases and J lost 5 bases. CDR3 sequence (DNA): TGTGCCAGCAGCTTAAAAGCGGGGGGGCGGGGAGATACGCAGTATTTT. Its translation is CASSLKAGGRGDTQYF.

Only a few counts were recorded for this clonotype. This chain uses TRBV5-1 with TRBJ1-2; D possibly corresponds to TRBD1 (5 bases). V dropped 4 bases and J dropped 0 bases, with 16 bases sitting between them. Looked up from germline, CDR1 is SGHRS and CDR2 is YFSETQ. The CDR3 covers 16 residues. The CDR3, as DNA: TGCGCCAGCAGCGGGGGTCTGGCAGCTACTAACTATGGCTACACCTTC. As protein: CASSGGLAATNYGYTF. The whole variable domain, filled in from reference TRBV5-1 and TRBJ1-2, reads KAGVTQTPRYLIKTRGQQVTLSCSPISGHRSVSWYQQTPGQGLQFLFEYFSETQRNKGNFPGRFSGRQFSNSRSEMNVSTLELGDSALYLCASSGGLAATNYGYTFGSGTRLTVV.

This chain uses TRBV7-9 with TRBJ2-1; TRBD2 matches at 7 bases. CDR1 is SEHNR and CDR2 is FQNEAQ in the germline V gene (reference sequence). J lost 0 bases, V lost 5 bases, and 7 bases had no gene match. This CDR3 is built from 16 residues. DNA for the CDR3: TGTGCCAGCAGCGACAAGCGGGGCAGCTCCTACAATGAGCAGTTCTTC. It yields the protein CASSDKRGSSYNEQFF.

V usage is TRBV5-1 and J usage is TRBJ1-1, with D unclear. Germline V CDR1 and CDR2: SGHRS, YFSETQ. Deletions cut 1 base from V and 3 bases from J, with 4 bases between. The CDR3 has 12 residues. CDR3 coding DNA: TGCGCCAGCAGCTTGTCACACACTGAAGCTTTCTTT. As protein: CASSLSHTEAFF.

In its sample, this clonotype was seen a few times. V is TRBV10-3 and J is TRBJ2-7, with 9 bases matching TRBD1. Germline-derived CDR1 and CDR2 are ENHRY and SYGVKD. V was pared by 2 bases and J by 7 bases, with 9 bases of the junction left unmatched. This CDR3 spans 15 amino acids. CDR3: CAISETGTGHREQYF. The CDR3 nucleotides read TGTGCCATCAGTGAGACCGGGACAGGGCATCGGGAGCAGTACTTC.

This clonotype came up once. The chain employs TRBV28 and TRBJ2-6, with D possibly TRBD2 on 6 matching bases. Germline CDR1 MDHEN, CDR2 SYDVKM. This CDR3 has 16 amino acids. V lost 5 bases to trimming and J lost 4 bases, with 15 bases between them. In nucleotides, the CDR3 is TGTGCCAGCAGTCCTTTATGGGGGGACGGGGCCAACGTCCTGACTTTC. The encoded protein is CASSPLWGDGANVLTF.